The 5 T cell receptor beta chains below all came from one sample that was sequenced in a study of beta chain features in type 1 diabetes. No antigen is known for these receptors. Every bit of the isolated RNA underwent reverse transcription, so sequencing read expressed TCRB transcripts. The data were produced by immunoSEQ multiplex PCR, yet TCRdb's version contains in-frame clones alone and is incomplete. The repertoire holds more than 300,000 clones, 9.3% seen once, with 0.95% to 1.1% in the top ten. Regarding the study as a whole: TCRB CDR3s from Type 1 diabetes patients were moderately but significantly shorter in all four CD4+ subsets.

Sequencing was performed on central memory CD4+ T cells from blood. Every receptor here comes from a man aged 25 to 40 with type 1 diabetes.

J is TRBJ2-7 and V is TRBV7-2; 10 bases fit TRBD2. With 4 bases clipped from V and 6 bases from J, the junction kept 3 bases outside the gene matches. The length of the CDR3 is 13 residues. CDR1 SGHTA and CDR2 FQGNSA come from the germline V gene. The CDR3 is CASSSRTSGEQYF. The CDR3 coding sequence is TGTGCCAGCAGCTCCAGGACTAGCGGCGAGCAGTACTTC.

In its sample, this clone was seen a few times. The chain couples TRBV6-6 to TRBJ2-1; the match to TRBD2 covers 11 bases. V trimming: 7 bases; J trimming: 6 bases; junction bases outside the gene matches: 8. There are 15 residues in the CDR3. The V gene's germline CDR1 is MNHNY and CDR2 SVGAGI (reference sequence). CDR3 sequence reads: CASMYIAGGSNEQFF. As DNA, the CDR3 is TGTGCCAGCATGTATATAGCGGGGGGGAGCAATGAGCAGTTCTTC.

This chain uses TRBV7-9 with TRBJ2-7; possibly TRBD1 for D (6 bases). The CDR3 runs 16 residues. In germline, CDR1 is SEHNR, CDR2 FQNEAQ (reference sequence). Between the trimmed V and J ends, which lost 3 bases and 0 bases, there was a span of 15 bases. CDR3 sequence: CASSLGRTEFSYEQYF. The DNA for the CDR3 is TGTGCCAGCAGCTTGGGCAGGACAGAGTTCTCCTACGAGCAGTACTTC. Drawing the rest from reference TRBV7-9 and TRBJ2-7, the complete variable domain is DTGVSQNPRHKITKRGQNVTFRCDPISEHNRLYWYRQTLGQGPEFLTYFQNEAQLEKSRLLSDRFSAERPKGSFSTLEIQRTEQGDSAMYLCASSLGRTEFSYEQYFGPGTRLTVT.

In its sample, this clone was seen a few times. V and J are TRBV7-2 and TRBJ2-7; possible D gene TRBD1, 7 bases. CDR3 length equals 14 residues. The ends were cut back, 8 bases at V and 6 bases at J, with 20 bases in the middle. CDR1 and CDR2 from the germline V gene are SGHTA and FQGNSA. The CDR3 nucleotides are TGTGCCAGCCAAAGCGGCCCAGGGGGACTCGAGCAGTACTTC. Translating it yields CASQSGPGGLEQYF.

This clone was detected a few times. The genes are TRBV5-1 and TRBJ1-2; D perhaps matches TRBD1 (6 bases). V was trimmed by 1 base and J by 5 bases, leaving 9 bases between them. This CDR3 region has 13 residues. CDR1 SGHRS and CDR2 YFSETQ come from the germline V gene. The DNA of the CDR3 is TGCGCCAGCAGCTTGTCTCAGGGGTATGGCTACACCTTC. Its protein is CASSLSQGYGYTF.